This section outlines one TCR beta chain sequence together with its context. After removal of 8 bases from V and 6 bases from J, the junction contained 5 bases not matched to a gene. This CDR3 comprises 13 residues. The sample is drawn from a study of Graves' ophthalmopathy and Graves' hyperthyroidism. CDR3 regions of TCR beta were amplified from RNA transcripts. A first-round RT-PCR used HTBI primers, followed by a second-round multiplex PCR. TCRdb re-analysed the multiplex PCR reads in MiXCR, keeping a single row per CDR3 protein. This table holds about 240,000 distinct CDR3 sequences, about 47% found once. The study enrolled ophthalmopathy donors with moderate-to-severe activity, CAS ≥3, NOSPECS ≥4 and duration under 3 months.

The chain joins TRBV12-3 or TRBV12-4 to TRBJ2-2; TRBD1 agrees at 8 bases. Sequencing was performed on peripheral blood. The clonotype was recovered from an adult man with Graves' ophthalmopathy. As DNA, the CDR3 is TGTGCCAGCTCAGAGGACAGGGCCGGGGAGCTGTTTTTT. This gives the protein CASSEDRAGELFF.